In this sample, the clone carrying this T cell receptor (beta chain) turned up once. These data originate in a study of T cell responses to AZD1222 COVID-19 vaccine. V dropped 4 bases and J dropped 5; count of bases not matched to a gene: 7. Germline lookup yields CDR1 MDHEN and CDR2 SYDVKM. There are 14 residues in the CDR3. Here immunoSEQ multiplex PCR was the method, and the copy in TCRdb shows in-frame clones only, minus some. Of around 140,000 clones detected, approximately 83% appear once; the ten largest clones hold 8%. This receptor was identified in an adult in good health. This sample comprised peripheral blood, obtained on day 0 of AZD1222 vaccination. The rearrangement uses TRBV28 and TRBJ1-2, with 7 bases fitting TRBD1. The CDR3 region has the DNA TGTGCCAGCAGTTCCCCGGGACAGTTTTATGGCTACACCTTC. This gives the protein CASSSPGQFYGYTF.